One T cell receptor (beta chain) is described in this entry. Sequencing used immunoSEQ multiplex PCR; TCRdb keeps in-frame clones, though not all of them. Of around 110,000 clones detected, about 94% appear once; the ten largest clones hold over 2.5%. Trimming at V came to 3 bases and at J to 2 bases, leaving 5 bases not matched to a gene. The CDR3 is made up of 15 amino acids. Germline V gene lookup returns CDR1 KGHSH and CDR2 LQKENI. This entry comes from a study of control samples from healthy donors and cancer patients. Sequences were obtained from blood. The sequence came from a man aged 25-45 years in good health. This sequence joins TRBV18 and TRBJ2-3; the match to TRBD1 covers 7 bases. The CDR3 here is CASSPAGGNTDTQYF. Written as DNA, the CDR3 is TGTGCCAGCTCACCCGCAGGGGGTAACACAGATACGCAGTATTTT.